Listed below are T cell receptor beta chains from one sample, sequenced in a study of T-cell reconstitution after alpha-beta-depleted transplantation in children. In TCRdb, the PCR reads were re-called with MiXCR into one record per CDR3 protein. This sample has about 540,000 distinct CDR3 sequences, with about 16% found just once. Sequenced material: PBMCs from the stem cell graft donor, taken from the stem cell graft. The receptors derive from a human donor who donated a stem cell graft to a child with acute lymphoblastic leukemia. Each CDR3 is given with its conserved first and last residue. A D gene is named only where the DNA matches it firmly. The size field is filled for only some rows; it gives once, few, many or a size class.

V gene: TRBV4-1; D gene: NA; clone size: NA; J gene: TRBJ2-7; CDR3 protein: CASSQDSREPYEQYF; CDR3 DNA: TGCGCCAGCAGCCAAGATTCTAGGGAGCCCTACGAGCAGTACTTC
V gene: TRBV5-1; D gene: NA; clone size: few; J gene: TRBJ1-1; CDR3 protein: CASSLGLVQVNTEAFF; CDR3 DNA: TGCGCCAGCAGCTTGGGTCTGGTACAGGTGAACACTGAAGCTTTCTTT
V gene: TRBV15; D gene: NA; clone size: NA; J gene: TRBJ2-1; CDR3 protein: CATSRDWGGSYNEQFF; CDR3 DNA: TGTGCCACCAGCAGAGATTGGGGCGGCTCCTACAATGAGCAGTTCTTC
V gene: TRBV9; D gene: NA; clone size: NA; J gene: TRBJ1-6; CDR3 protein: CASSVGQLNSPLHF; CDR3 DNA: TGTGCCAGCAGCGTAGGACAGCTTAATTCACCCCTCCACTTT
V gene: TRBV15; D gene: TRBD1; clone size: NA; J gene: TRBJ1-1; CDR3 protein: CATSRVTGGASAFF; CDR3 DNA: TGTGCCACCAGCAGAGTCACAGGGGGCGCGTCGGCTTTCTTT
V gene: TRBV12-3/TRBV12-4; D gene: NA; clone size: few; J gene: TRBJ2-7; CDR3 protein: CASSLSTYEQYF; CDR3 DNA: TGTGCCAGCAGTTTGTCCACCTACGAGCAGTACTTC
V gene: TRBV15; D gene: TRBD2; clone size: NA; J gene: TRBJ2-1; CDR3 protein: CATSRTSGTGDNEQFF; CDR3 DNA: TGTGCCACCAGCAGAACTAGCGGGACTGGGGACAATGAGCAGTTCTTC
V gene: TRBV6-2/TRBV6-3; D gene: TRBD2; clone size: NA; J gene: TRBJ2-1; CDR3 protein: CASSTLSSSPGLAGAVYNEQFF; CDR3 DNA: TGTGCCAGCAGTACCCTTAGTAGCTCGCCGGGACTAGCGGGAGCCGTCTACAATGAGCAGTTCTTC
V gene: TRBV7-6; D gene: NA; clone size: NA; J gene: TRBJ1-3; CDR3 protein: CASSPRGYGLSDTIYF; CDR3 DNA: TGTGCCAGCAGCCCAAGGGGTTACGGGCTTTCGGACACCATATATTTT
V gene: TRBV7-9; D gene: NA; clone size: NA; J gene: TRBJ2-7; CDR3 protein: CASRGLADFYEQYF; CDR3 DNA: TGTGCCAGCAGAGGGCTAGCTGATTTCTACGAGCAGTACTTC
V gene: TRBV7-6; D gene: NA; clone size: NA; J gene: TRBJ1-1; CDR3 protein: CASSLAGGIVNTEAFF; CDR3 DNA: TGTGCCAGCAGCTTAGCTGGGGGCATAGTGAACACTGAAGCTTTCTTT
V gene: TRBV7-9; D gene: TRBD2; clone size: few; J gene: TRBJ2-3; CDR3 protein: CASSSPRAGVDTQYF; CDR3 DNA: TGTGCCAGCAGCTCGCCGCGGGCGGGAGTGGATACGCAGTATTTT
V gene: TRBV7-3; D gene: TRBD2; clone size: NA; J gene: TRBJ2-1; CDR3 protein: CASSLRLAGVPFF; CDR3 DNA: TGTGCCAGCAGCCTACGACTAGCGGGAGTCCCCTTCTTC
V gene: TRBV27; D gene: NA; clone size: NA; J gene: TRBJ1-1; CDR3 protein: CASSFNRRDGGAFF; CDR3 DNA: TGTGCCAGCAGTTTTAACCGTCGGGACGGTGGAGCTTTCTTT
V gene: TRBV5-1; D gene: TRBD1; clone size: NA; J gene: TRBJ2-5; CDR3 protein: CASRTIDRATRETQYF; CDR3 DNA: TGCGCCAGCAGGACTATAGACAGGGCGACGAGGGAGACCCAGTACTTC
V gene: TRBV12-3/TRBV12-4; D gene: TRBD2; clone size: NA; J gene: TRBJ2-5; CDR3 protein: CASSFSGSGETQYF; CDR3 DNA: TGTGCCAGCAGTTTTAGCGGGAGCGGCGAGACCCAGTACTTC
V gene: TRBV4-1; D gene: TRBD1; clone size: NA; J gene: TRBJ2-5; CDR3 protein: CASSQAQGGRVETQYF; CDR3 DNA: TGCGCCAGCAGCCAAGCACAGGGGGGCCGGGTGGAGACCCAGTACTTC
V gene: TRBV30; D gene: NA; clone size: few; J gene: TRBJ1-1; CDR3 protein: CEGRRDLNTEAFF; CDR3 DNA: TGTGAGGGAAGGAGAGATTTGAACACTGAAGCTTTCTTT
V gene: TRBV5-1; D gene: NA; clone size: NA; J gene: TRBJ2-1; CDR3 protein: CASSSLGGDPTYNEQFF; CDR3 DNA: TGCGCCAGCAGCTCATTGGGGGGCGACCCCACCTACAATGAGCAGTTCTTC
V gene: TRBV29-1; D gene: NA; clone size: NA; J gene: TRBJ2-2; CDR3 protein: CSVDWTSAGELFF; CDR3 DNA: TGCAGCGTTGACTGGACATCAGCTGGGGAGCTGTTTTTT
V gene: TRBV3-1; D gene: NA; clone size: few; J gene: TRBJ2-3; CDR3 protein: CASSPNRIADTQYF; CDR3 DNA: TGTGCCAGCAGCCCTAACAGGATCGCAGATACGCAGTATTTT
V gene: TRBV5-1; D gene: NA; clone size: NA; J gene: TRBJ2-1; CDR3 protein: CASRGHNEQFF; CDR3 DNA: TGCGCCAGCAGGGGACACAATGAGCAGTTCTTC
V gene: TRBV20-1; D gene: NA; clone size: NA; J gene: TRBJ1-4; CDR3 protein: CPDNLDSEEKLFF; CDR3 DNA: TGCCCAGATAATCTCGACTCGGAGGAAAAACTGTTTTTT